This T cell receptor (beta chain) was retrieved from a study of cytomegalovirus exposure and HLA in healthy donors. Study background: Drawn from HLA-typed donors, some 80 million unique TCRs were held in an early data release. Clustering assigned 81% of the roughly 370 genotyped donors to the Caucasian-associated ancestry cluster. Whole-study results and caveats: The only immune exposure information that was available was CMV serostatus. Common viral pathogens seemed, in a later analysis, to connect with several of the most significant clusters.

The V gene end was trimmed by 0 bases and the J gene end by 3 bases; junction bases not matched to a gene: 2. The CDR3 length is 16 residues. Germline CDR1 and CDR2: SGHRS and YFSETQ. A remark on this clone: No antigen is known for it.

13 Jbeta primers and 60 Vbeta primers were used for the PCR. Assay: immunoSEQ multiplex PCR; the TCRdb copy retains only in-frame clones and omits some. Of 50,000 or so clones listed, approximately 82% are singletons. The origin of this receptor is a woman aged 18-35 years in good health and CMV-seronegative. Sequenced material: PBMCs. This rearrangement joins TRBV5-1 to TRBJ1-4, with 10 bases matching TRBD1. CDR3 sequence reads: CASSLGQGAANEKLFF. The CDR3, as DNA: TGCGCCAGCAGCTTGGGACAGGGGGCGGCTAATGAAAAACTGTTTTTT.